This T cell receptor beta chain appears in the sequencing data of a study of T-cell reconstitution after alpha-beta-depleted transplantation in children. As it was prepared, the TCRbeta library received unique molecular identifiers. TCRdb passed the PCR reads through MiXCR, listing each CDR3 protein once. The table lists approximately 230,000 distinct CDR3 sequences, roughly a quarter of them singletons. The V end lost 4 bases, the J end lost 0 bases, and 14 bases lay between the germline ends. The CDR3 runs to 16 residues. Germline V gives CDR1 SGHRS, CDR2 YFSETQ. Source: PBMCs, mostly from graft donor cells, taken 360 days after TCRalphabeta/CD19-depleted stem cell transplant. The sequence was obtained from a female patient aged 2-10 years who had a stem cell transplant for congenital amegakaryocytic thrombocytopenia, so the T cells may come from the graft donor. The rearrangement joins TRBV5-1 to TRBJ2-1, with D perhaps matching TRBD2 (5 bases). Here the CDR3 reads CASSRGLGRSYNEQFF. In DNA form, the CDR3 reads TGCGCCAGCAGCCGAGGGCTAGGCCGCTCCTACAATGAGCAGTTCTTC.